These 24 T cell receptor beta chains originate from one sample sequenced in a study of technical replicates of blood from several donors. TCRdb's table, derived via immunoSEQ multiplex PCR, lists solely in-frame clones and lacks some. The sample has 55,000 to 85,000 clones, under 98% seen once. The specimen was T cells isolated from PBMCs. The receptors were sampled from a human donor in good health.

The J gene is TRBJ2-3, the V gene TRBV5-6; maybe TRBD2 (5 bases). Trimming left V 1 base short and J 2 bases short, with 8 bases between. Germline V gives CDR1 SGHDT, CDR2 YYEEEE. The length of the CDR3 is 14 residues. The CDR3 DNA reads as TGTGCCAGCAGCTTGTCGGGGATCACAGATACGCAGTATTTT. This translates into CASSLSGITDTQYF.

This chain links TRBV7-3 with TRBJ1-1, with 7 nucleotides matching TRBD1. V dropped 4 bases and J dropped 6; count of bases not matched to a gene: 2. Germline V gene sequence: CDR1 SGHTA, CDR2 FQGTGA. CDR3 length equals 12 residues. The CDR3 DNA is TGTGCCAGCAGCTACGGACAGGCTGAAGCTTTCTTT. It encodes CASSYGQAEAFF.

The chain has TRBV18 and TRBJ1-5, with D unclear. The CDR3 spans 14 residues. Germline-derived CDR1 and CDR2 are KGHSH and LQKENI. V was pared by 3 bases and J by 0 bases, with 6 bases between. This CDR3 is CASSPSNSNQPQHF. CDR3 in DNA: TGTGCCAGCTCACCTTCCAATAGCAATCAGCCCCAGCATTTT.

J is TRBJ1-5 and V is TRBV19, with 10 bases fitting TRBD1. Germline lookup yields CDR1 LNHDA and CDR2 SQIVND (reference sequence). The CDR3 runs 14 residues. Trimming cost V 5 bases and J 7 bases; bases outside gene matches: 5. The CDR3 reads CASSLGQGGQPQHF. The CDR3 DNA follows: TGTGCCAGTAGTCTTGGACAGGGGGGACAGCCCCAGCATTTT.

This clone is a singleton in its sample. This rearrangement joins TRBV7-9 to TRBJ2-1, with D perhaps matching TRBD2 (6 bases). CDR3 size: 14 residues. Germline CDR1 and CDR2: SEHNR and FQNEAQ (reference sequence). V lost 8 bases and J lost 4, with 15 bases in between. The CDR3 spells CASEEGPNYNEQFF. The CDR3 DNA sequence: TGTGCCAGCGAGGAGGGGCCCAATTACAATGAGCAGTTCTTC. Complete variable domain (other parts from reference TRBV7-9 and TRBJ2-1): DTGVSQNPRHKITKRGQNVTFRCDPISEHNRLYWYRQTLGQGPEFLTYFQNEAQLEKSRLLSDRFSAERPKGSFSTLEIQRTEQGDSAMYLCASEEGPNYNEQFFGPGTRLTVL.

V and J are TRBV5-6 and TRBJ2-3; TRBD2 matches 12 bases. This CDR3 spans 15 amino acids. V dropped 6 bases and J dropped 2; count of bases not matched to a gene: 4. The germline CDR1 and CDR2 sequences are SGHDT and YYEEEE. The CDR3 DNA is TGTGCCAGCACGCGGACTAGCGGGATCACAGATACGCAGTATTTT. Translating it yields CASTRTSGITDTQYF.

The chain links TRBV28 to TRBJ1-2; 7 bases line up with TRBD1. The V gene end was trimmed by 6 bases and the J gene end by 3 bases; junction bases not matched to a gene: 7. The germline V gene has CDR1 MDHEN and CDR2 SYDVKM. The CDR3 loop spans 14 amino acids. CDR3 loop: CASSFDREDYGYTF. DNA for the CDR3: TGTGCCAGCAGCTTTGACAGGGAGGACTATGGCTACACCTTC.

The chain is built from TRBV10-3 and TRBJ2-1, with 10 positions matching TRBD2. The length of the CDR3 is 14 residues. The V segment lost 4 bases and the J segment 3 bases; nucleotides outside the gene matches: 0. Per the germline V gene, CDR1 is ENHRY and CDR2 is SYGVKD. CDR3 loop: CAISGTSGYNEQFF. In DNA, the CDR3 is TGTGCCATCAGTGGGACTAGCGGCTACAATGAGCAGTTCTTC.

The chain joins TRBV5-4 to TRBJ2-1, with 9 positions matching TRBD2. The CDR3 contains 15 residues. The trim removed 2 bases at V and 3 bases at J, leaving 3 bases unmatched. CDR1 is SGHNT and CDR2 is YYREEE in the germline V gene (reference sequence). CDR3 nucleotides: TGTGCCAGCAGCTTTTCTAGCGGGATCTACAATGAGCAGTTCTTC. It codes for CASSFSSGIYNEQFF.

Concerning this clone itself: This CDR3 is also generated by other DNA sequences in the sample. Here the CDR3 DNA reads TGTGCCAGCAGTTACGGGAGCTCCTACAATGAGCAGTTCTTC. It is translated as CASSYGSSYNEQFF. This chain links TRBV6-5 with TRBJ2-1; perhaps TRBD2 as D (5 bases). Per germline, CDR1 MNHEY and CDR2 SVGAGI. CDR3 length: 14 amino acids. Trimming shortened V by 2 bases and J by 0 bases, and 5 bases separated the two germline ends.

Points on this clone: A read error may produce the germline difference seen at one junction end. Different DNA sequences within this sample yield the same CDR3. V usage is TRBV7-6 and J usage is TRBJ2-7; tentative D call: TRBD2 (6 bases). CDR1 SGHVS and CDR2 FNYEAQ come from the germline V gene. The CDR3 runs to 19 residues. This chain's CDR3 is CASSLYPLGGAGSSYEQYF. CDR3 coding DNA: TGTGCCAGCAGCTTATACCCCCTCGGGGGAGCGGGTAGCTCCTACGAGCAGTATTTC.

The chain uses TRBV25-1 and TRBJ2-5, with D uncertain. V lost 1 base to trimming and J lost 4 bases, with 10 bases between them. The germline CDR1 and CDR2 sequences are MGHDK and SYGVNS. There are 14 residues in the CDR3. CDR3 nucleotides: TGTGCCAGCAGTGAATTGCAGGTCGTAGAGACCCAGTACTTC. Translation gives CASSELQVVETQYF.

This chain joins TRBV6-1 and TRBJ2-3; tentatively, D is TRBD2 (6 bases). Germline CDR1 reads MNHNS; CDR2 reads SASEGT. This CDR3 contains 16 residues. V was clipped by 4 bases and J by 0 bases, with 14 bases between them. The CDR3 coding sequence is TGTGCCAGCAGTGTTCCCTCCGGGACTAGCACAGATACGCAGTATTTT. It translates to CASSVPSGTSTDTQYF.

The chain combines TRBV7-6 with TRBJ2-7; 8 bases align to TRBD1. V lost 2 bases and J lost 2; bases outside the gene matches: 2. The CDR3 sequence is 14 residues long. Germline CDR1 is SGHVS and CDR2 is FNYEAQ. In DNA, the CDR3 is TGTGCCAGCAGCTTACTGGGACAGGCCTACGAGCAGTACTTC. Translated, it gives CASSLLGQAYEQYF.

The CDR3 protein is CGSGGGLYGYTF. CDR3 sequence (DNA): TGTGGGTCGGGCGGGGGTCTCTATGGCTACACCTTC. V is TRBV6-1 and J is TRBJ1-2; D is perhaps TRBD1 (5 bases). The CDR3 runs to 12 residues. Germline lookup yields CDR1 MNHNS and CDR2 SASEGT.

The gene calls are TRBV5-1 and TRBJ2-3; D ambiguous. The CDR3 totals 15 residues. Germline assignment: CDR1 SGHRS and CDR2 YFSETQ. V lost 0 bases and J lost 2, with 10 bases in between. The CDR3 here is CASSLAGAATDTQYF. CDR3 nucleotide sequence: TGCGCCAGCAGCTTGGCTGGCGCGGCCACAGATACGCAGTATTTT. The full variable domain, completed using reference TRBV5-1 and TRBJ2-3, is KAGVTQTPRYLIKTRGQQVTLSCSPISGHRSVSWYQQTPGQGLQFLFEYFSETQRNKGNFPGRFSGRQFSNSRSEMNVSTLELGDSALYLCASSLAGAATDTQYFGPGTRLTVL.

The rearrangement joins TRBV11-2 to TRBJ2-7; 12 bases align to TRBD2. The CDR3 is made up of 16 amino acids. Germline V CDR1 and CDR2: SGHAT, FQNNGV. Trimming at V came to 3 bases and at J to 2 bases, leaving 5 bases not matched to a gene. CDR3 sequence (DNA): TGTGCCAGCAGCTTCGGTGGACTAGCGGGGACCTACGAGCAGTACTTC. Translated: CASSFGGLAGTYEQYF.

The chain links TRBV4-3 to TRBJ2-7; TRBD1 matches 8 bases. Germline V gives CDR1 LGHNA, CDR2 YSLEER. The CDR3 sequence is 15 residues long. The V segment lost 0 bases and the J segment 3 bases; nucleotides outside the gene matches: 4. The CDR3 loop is CASSQDQGANYEQYF. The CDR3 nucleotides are TGCGCCAGCAGCCAAGACCAGGGGGCAAACTACGAGCAGTACTTC.

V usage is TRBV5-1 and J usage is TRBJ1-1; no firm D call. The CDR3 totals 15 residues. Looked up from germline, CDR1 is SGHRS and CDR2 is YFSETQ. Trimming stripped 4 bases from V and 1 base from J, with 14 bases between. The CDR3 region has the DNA TGCGCCAGCAGCCCCCCGGCCGGGAGGAACACTGAAGCTTTCTTT. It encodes CASSPPAGRNTEAFF. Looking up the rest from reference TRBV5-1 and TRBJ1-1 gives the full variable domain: KAGVTQTPRYLIKTRGQQVTLSCSPISGHRSVSWYQQTPGQGLQFLFEYFSETQRNKGNFPGRFSGRQFSNSRSEMNVSTLELGDSALYLCASSPPAGRNTEAFFGQGTRLTVV.

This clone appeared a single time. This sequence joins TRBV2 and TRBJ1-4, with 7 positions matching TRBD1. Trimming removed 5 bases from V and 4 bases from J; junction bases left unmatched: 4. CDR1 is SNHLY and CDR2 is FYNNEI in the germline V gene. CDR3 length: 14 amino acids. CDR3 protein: CASSPGQLNEKLFF. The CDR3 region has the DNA TGTGCCAGCAGTCCGGGACAGCTTAATGAAAAACTGTTTTTT.

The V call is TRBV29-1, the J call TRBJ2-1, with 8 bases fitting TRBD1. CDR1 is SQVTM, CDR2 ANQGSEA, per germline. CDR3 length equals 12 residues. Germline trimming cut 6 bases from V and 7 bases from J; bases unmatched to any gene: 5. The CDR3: CSVDRVRNEQFF. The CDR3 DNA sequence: TGCAGCGTGGACAGGGTTCGGAATGAGCAGTTCTTC.

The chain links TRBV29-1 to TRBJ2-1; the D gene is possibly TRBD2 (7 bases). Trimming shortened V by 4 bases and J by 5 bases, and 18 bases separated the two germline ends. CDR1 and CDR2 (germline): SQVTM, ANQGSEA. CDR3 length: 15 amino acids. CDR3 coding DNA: TGCAGCGTTGGGCCGGGGGGACAATCCAACAATGAGCAGTTCTTC. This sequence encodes CSVGPGGQSNNEQFF.

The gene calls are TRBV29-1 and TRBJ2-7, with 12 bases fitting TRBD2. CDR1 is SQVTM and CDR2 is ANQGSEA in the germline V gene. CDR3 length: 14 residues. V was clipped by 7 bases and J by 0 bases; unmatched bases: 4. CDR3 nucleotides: TGCAGCGCCCAGACTAGCGGGAGCTCCTACGAGCAGTACTTC. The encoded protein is CSAQTSGSSYEQYF.

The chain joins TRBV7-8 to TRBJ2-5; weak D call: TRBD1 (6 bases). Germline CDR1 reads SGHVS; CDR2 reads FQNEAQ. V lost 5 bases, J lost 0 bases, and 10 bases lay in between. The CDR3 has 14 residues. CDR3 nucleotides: TGTGCCAGCAGCAGGGACACCTACCAAGAGACCCAGTACTTC. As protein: CASSRDTYQETQYF.